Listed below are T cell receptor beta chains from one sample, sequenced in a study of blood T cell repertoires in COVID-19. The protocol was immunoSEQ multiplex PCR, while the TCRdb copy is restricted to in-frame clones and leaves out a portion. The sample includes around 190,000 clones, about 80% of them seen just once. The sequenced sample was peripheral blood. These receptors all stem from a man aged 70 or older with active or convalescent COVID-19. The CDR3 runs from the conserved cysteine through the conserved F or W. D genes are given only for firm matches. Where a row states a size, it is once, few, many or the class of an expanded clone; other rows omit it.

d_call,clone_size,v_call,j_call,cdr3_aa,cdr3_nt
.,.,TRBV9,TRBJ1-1,CASSVATMNTEAFF,TGTGCCAGCAGCGTAGCTACCATGAACACTGAAGCTTTCTTT
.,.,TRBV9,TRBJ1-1,CASSVEPRANTEAFF,TGTGCCAGCAGCGTAGAACCCAGGGCGAACACTGAAGCTTTCTTT
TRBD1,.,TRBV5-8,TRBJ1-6,CASSRLGTGGDSPLHF,TGTGCCAGCAGCAGGCTAGGGACAGGGGGAGACTCACCCCTCCACTTT
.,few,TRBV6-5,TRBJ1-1,CASISLGRLEAFF,TGTGCCAGCATTTCCCTCGGGAGACTTGAAGCTTTCTTT
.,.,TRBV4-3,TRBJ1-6,CASSQGQLFSYNSPLHF,TGCGCCAGCAGCCAAGGACAGCTCTTCTCCTATAATTCACCCCTCCACTTT
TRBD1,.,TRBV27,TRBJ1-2,CASSLTGGYGYTF,TGTGCCAGCAGTTTAACAGGGGGCTATGGCTACACCTTC
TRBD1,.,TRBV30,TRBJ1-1,CAWSRGQGDTEAFF,TGTGCCTGGAGTAGGGGACAGGGTGACACTGAAGCTTTCTTT
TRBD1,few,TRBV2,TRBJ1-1,CASSDGGQGWEAFF,TGTGCCAGCAGTGACGGGGGACAGGGTTGGGAAGCTTTCTTT
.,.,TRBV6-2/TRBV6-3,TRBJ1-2,CASSSGYGYTF,TGTGCCAGCAGTTCAGGGTATGGCTACACCTTC
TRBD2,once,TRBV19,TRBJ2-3,CASSTGEGRNTQYF,TGTGCCAGTAGTACGGGGGAGGGCCGAAATACGCAGTATTTT
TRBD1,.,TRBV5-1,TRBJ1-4,CASSPQGDATNEKLFF,TGCGCCAGCAGCCCCCAGGGGGATGCAACTAATGAAAAACTGTTTTTT
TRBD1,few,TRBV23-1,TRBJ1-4,CASSHSGQGGEKLFF,TGCGCCAGCAGTCATTCTGGACAGGGAGGAGAAAAACTGTTTTTT
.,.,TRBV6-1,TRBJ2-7,CASSELGQSPYYEQYF,TGTGCCAGCAGTGAGTTGGGGCAGAGTCCGTACTACGAGCAGTACTTC
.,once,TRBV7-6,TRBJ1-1,CASSNLDLSPEAFF,TGTGCCAGCAGCAACCTTGACTTGTCACCTGAAGCTTTCTTT
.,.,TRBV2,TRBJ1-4,CASILTVGQPEKLFF,TGTGCCAGCATTCTGACCGTAGGACAGCCTGAAAAACTGTTTTTT
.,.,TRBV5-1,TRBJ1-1,CASSSGSVNTEAFF,TGCGCCAGCAGCTCGGGGTCGGTGAACACTGAAGCTTTCTTT
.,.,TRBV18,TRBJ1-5,CASSPSPRTDNQPQHF,TGTGCCAGCTCACCATCCCCGCGGACAGACAATCAGCCCCAGCATTTT
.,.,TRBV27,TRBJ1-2,CASSSWTGGGYGYTF,TGTGCCAGCAGTTCATGGACGGGCGGAGGCTATGGCTACACCTTC
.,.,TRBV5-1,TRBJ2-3,CASSLAGVDSSDTQYF,TGCGCCAGCAGCTTGGCGGGAGTCGACTCATCAGATACGCAGTATTTT
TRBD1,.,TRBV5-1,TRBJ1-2,CASSNPGTGDYGYTF,TGCGCCAGCAGCAACCCCGGGACAGGAGACTATGGCTACACCTTC
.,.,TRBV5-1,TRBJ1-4,CASSFTGGEKLFF,TGCGCCAGCAGCTTTACGGGTGGTGAAAAACTGTTTTTT
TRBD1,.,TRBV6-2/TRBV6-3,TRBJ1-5,CASSYSGFWDSLDQPQHF,TGTGCCAGCAGTTACTCGGGTTTTTGGGACAGTTTAGATCAGCCCCAGCATTTT
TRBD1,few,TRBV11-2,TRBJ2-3,CASSLVVTGVTDTQYF,TGTGCCAGCAGCTTAGTGGTGACAGGGGTAACAGATACGCAGTATTTT
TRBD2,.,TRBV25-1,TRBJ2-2,CASIGVAGTGELFF,TGTGCCAGCATAGGAGTAGCGGGTACCGGGGAGCTGTTTTTT
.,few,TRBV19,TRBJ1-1,CASRHRDTKAFF,TGTGCCAGTAGGCACAGGGACACAAAAGCTTTCTTT
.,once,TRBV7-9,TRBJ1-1,CAIEKGLTEAFF,TGTGCCATCGAGAAGGGGCTGACTGAAGCTTTCTTT
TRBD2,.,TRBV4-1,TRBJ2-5,CASSQDTGTSAWETQYF,TGCGCCAGCAGCCAAGATACGGGGACTAGCGCGTGGGAGACCCAGTACTTC